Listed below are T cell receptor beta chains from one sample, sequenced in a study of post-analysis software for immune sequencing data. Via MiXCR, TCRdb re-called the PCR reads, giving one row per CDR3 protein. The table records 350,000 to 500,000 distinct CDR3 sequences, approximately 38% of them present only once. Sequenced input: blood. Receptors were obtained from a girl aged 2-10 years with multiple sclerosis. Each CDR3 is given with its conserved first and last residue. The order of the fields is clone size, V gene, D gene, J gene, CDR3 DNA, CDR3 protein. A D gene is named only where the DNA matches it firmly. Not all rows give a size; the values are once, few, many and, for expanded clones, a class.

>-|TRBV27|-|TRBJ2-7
TGTGCCAGCAGGCCCGGGACCGGGCCCTACGAGCAGTACTTC
CASRPGTGPYEQYF
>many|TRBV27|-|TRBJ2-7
TGTGCCAGCAGTTTCTTGCACAGCAAAGCCTACGAGCAGTACTTC
CASSFLHSKAYEQYF
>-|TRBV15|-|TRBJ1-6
TGTGCCACCAGCCGAGACTACAGGGAGGGGACACCCCTCCACTTT
CATSRDYREGTPLHF
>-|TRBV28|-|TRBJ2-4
TGTGCCAGCAAAACCGGTGGGCTAGCCAAAAACATTCAGTACTTC
CASKTGGLAKNIQYF
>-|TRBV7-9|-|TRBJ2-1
TGTGCCAGCAGCAGGCTGCAGTTGGGTGAGCAGTTCTTC
CASSRLQLGEQFF
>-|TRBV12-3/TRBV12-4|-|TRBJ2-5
TGTGCCAGCGGGGGCGAGGAGACCCAGTACTTC
CASGGEETQYF
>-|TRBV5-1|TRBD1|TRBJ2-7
TGCGCCAGCAGCTTGTTCGCAGGGGGCTACGAGCAGTACTTC
CASSLFAGGYEQYF
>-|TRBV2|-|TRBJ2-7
TGTGCCAGCAAGGGAAATCTGATCTACGAGCAGTACTTC
CASKGNLIYEQYF
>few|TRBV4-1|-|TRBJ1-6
TGCGCCAGCAGCCAATTACTTTGGTCTTCACCCCTCCACTTT
CASSQLLWSSPLHF
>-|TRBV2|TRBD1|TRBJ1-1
TGTGCCACGGAAGTTGTAGGGGGCGGGTGGACTGAAGCTTTCTTT
CATEVVGGGWTEAFF
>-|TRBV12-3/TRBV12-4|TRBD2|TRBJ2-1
TGTGCCAGCAGCCGACGGACTAGTCTGGGTGAGCAGTTCTTC
CASSRRTSLGEQFF
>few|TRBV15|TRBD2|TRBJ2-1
TGTGCCGCGGGAGTGACACCACCAAGAGAGCAGTTCTTC
CAAGVTPPREQFF
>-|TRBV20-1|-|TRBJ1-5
TGCAGTGCTAGAGATCTCGCTGGGAGAGGCAATCAGCCCCAGCATTTT
CSARDLAGRGNQPQHF
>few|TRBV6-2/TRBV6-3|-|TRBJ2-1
TGTGCCAGCAGTCCCGAGGAGTCGGAGCAGTTCTTC
CASSPEESEQFF
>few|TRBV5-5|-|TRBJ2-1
TGTGCCAGCAGCCGTGAGGGGGATGAGCAGTTCTTC
CASSREGDEQFF
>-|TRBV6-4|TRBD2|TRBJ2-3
TGTGCCAGCAGTGACTCCGCGGGGGGGTCCACAGATACGCAGTATTTT
CASSDSAGGSTDTQYF
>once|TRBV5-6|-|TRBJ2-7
TGTGCCAGCAGCACTCCGGCATCCTACGAGCAGTACTTC
CASSTPASYEQYF
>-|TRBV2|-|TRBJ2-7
TGTGCCAGCAGTGACTGGGAAATCACCTACGAGCAGTACTTC
CASSDWEITYEQYF
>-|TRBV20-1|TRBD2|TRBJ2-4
TGCAGTGCTGCCGGACTAGTCCCGGAAAACATTCAGTACTTC
CSAAGLVPENIQYF
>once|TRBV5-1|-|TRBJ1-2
TGCGCCAGCAGCCTGAAGCCCTCGGGCGGGAACTATGGCTACACCTTC
CASSLKPSGGNYGYTF
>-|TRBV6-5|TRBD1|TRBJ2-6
TGTGCCAGCAGTTTTTCAGGACAGGGACTCAGTGGGGCCAACGTCCTGACTTTC
CASSFSGQGLSGANVLTF
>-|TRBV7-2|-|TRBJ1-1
TGTGCCAGCAGCTTATTCCCGAACACTGAAGCTTTCTTT
CASSLFPNTEAFF
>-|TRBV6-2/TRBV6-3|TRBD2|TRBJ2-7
TGTGCCAGCAGTTACTCGCTGGATGGGGAGGGGCCCTACGAGCAGTACTTC
CASSYSLDGEGPYEQYF
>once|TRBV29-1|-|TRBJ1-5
TGCAGCGTTGGTTCCAGGGGCCCCAATCAGCCCCAGCATTTT
CSVGSRGPNQPQHF
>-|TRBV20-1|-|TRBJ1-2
TGCAGTGCTAGGATACTACAGGGTACAGGTGGTGGCTACACCTTC
CSARILQGTGGGYTF
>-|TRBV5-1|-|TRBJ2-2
TGCGCCACCTATACGGGACATTGGGACACCGGGGAGCTGTTTTTT
CATYTGHWDTGELFF
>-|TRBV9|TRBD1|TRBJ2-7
TGTGCCAGCAGCTCTCTTGGGACAGGTTCCTACGAGCAGTACTTC
CASSSLGTGSYEQYF
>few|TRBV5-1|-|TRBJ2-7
TGCGCCAGCAGCTTGGAAACAGCAAATTCCTACGAGCAGTACTTC
CASSLETANSYEQYF
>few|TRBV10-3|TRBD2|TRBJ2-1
TGTGCCATCAGTGAGACTAGCGGGGCCTACAATGAGCAGTTCTTC
CAISETSGAYNEQFF
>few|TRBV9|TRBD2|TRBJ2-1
TGTGCCAGCAGCGTAGAAGGACTAGCGGGAAGCAATGAGCAGTTCTTC
CASSVEGLAGSNEQFF
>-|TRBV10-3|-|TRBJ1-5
TGTGCCATCAGTGAATCAAGGGTGGTAGGGGGAACTAAGCCCCAGCATTTT
CAISESRVVGGTKPQHF
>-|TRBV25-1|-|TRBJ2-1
TGTGCCAGCAGGGGGCCGTACAATGAGCAGTTCTTC
CASRGPYNEQFF
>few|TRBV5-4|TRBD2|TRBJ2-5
TGTGCCAGCAGCCGCGGGACTAGCGGGACGTGGAGGGGTCAAGAGACCCAGTACTTC
CASSRGTSGTWRGQETQYF
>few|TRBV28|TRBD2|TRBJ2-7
TGTGCCAGCAGTATCAGCGGGAGATACGAGCAGTACTTC
CASSISGRYEQYF
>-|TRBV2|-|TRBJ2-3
TGTGCCAGCAGTGACACCTCTGATACGCAGTATTTT
CASSDTSDTQYF
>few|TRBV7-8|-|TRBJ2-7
TGTGCCAGCAGCTTAGGGTCCCAGCGGGCACAGGTGACCATGGAGCAGTACTTC
CASSLGSQRAQVTMEQYF
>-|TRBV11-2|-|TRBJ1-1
TGTGCCAGCAGCTTAGGGAGAGATGAAGCTTTCTTT
CASSLGRDEAFF
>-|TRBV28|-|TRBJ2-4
TGTGCCAGCAGGCTGGGGCAATACGGGAGACAAAGAGACATTCAGTACTTC
CASRLGQYGRQRDIQYF
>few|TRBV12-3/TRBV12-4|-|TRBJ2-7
TGTGCCAGCAGTCCACAGGGGGGGACCTACGAGCAGTACTTC
CASSPQGGTYEQYF
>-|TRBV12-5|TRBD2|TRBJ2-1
TGTGCTAGTGGTTCGAATCTAGCGGGTTTAAGTTTTGATGAGCAGTTCTTC
CASGSNLAGLSFDEQFF
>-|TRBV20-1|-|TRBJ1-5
TGCAGTGCCGCTAGGGCAGGGGCTCAGCCCCAGCATTTT
CSAARAGAQPQHF
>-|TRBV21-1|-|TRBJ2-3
TGTGCCAGCAGCAACGATAGACAGGGGGGAGGCACAGATACGCAGTATTTT
CASSNDRQGGGTDTQYF
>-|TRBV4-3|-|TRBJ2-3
TGCGCCAGCAGCCCCCTAGAGGGTCCCACAGATACGCAGTATTTT
CASSPLEGPTDTQYF
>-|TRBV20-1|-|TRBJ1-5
TGCAGTGCTAGAGATCTATCCAGGACCGGGATACAGCCCCAGCATTTT
CSARDLSRTGIQPQHF
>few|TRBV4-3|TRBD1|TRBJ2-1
TGCGCCAGCGGCACGGACAGGTTTGAGCAGTTCTTC
CASGTDRFEQFF
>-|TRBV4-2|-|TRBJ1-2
TGTGCCAGCAGCCAAGGAGGAACGATGGGGGTCTATGGCTACACCTTC
CASSQGGTMGVYGYTF
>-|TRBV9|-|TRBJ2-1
TGTGCCAGCAGCGTAGGGGGGGGCTGGCAAGGTGGGGAGCAGTTCTTC
CASSVGGGWQGGEQFF
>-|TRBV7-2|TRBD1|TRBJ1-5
TGTGCCAGCAGCTTAGGGGACAGGCGCGCCAGGCAGCCCCAGCATTTT
CASSLGDRRARQPQHF
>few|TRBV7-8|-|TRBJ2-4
TGTGCCAGCAGCCGTGATTCCCCCAATGTGTTGAGCATTCAGTACTTC
CASSRDSPNVLSIQYF